These 6 T cell receptor beta chains originate from one sample sequenced in a study of T cells after yellow fever vaccination (dated by TCRdb to about 2019). Reading the label with the study, this specimen's treatment or condition is: live attenuated yellow fever vaccine strain. Receptors were amplified or captured by 5' RACE. Sequenced using an Illumina HiSeq 2500. TCRdb's own reprocessing of the public reads used fastp at Q25 and MiXCR and kept productive beta chains. Rows are combined by CDR3 protein, so each entry shows the most common genes and DNA. The sample table lists about 400,000 distinct CDR3 sequences, roughly 6.1% of them with a count of one. Together, the top ten hold over 14% of the sample. Sequencing was performed on PBMCs, taken 5 days after the yellow fever booster vaccination. These receptors all come from a man aged 25-40 years who received the YFV17D yellow fever vaccine.

A few counts support this clonotype. The CDR3 is CASSYLGFSYEQYF. CDR3 nucleotide sequence: TGTGCCAGCAGTTACTTGGGGTTCTCCTACGAGCAGTACTTC. V usage is TRBV6-5 and J usage is TRBJ2-7; D is undetermined. The CDR3 covers 14 residues. Germline loops: CDR1 MNHEY, CDR2 SVGAGI. Trimming stripped 1 base from V and 0 bases from J, with 7 bases between.

This clonotype was observed a handful of times. The J gene is TRBJ2-1, the V gene TRBV19; 9 nucleotides match TRBD1. Germline CDR1 is LNHDA and CDR2 is SQIVND (reference sequence). The junction had 4 bases not matched to a gene; V was cut back by 6 bases and J by 4 bases. The CDR3 has 14 amino acids. The chain's CDR3 is CASRGQGLYNEQFF. CDR3 bases: TGTGCCAGTAGAGGACAGGGGTTGTACAATGAGCAGTTCTTC.

V is TRBV6-4 and J is TRBJ2-1, with no clear D. The CDR3 has 15 amino acids. The V end lost 3 bases, the J end lost 4 bases, and 13 bases lay between the germline ends. The germline V gene has CDR1 MRHNA and CDR2 SNTAGT. As DNA, the CDR3 is TGTGCCAGCAGTGAAACAGCTCTTTTATACAATGAGCAGTTCTTC. It yields the protein CASSETALLYNEQFF.

This sequence joins TRBV10-3 and TRBJ1-2; D is uncertain. V shed 3 bases and J shed 2 bases, with 10 bases lying between them. Germline CDR1 ENHRY, CDR2 SYGVKD. The CDR3 is 14 amino acids. The CDR3 sequence is CAISETEGNYGYTF. Here the CDR3 DNA reads TGTGCCATCAGTGAAACGGAGGGAAACTATGGCTACACCTTC.

This clonotype was counted only a few times. The rearrangement links TRBV6-1 to TRBJ2-3; D remains unclear. The CDR3 is made up of 15 amino acids. Germline CDR1 reads MNHNS; CDR2 reads SASEGT. V gave up 5 bases and J gave up 2 bases, with 14 bases separating them. Here the CDR3 reads CASSNPTGPTDTQYF. The DNA for the CDR3 is TGTGCCAGCAGTAATCCTACGGGTCCCACAGATACGCAGTATTTT.

The chain recombines TRBV12-3 or TRBV12-4 with TRBJ2-2; D is undetermined. V lost 6 bases and J 6 bases, leaving 8 bases between the germline ends. CDR3 size: 12 residues. The CDR3 sequence is CASSRVSGELFF. The CDR3 region has the DNA TGTGCCAGCAGCCGGGTGTCCGGGGAGCTGTTTTTT.